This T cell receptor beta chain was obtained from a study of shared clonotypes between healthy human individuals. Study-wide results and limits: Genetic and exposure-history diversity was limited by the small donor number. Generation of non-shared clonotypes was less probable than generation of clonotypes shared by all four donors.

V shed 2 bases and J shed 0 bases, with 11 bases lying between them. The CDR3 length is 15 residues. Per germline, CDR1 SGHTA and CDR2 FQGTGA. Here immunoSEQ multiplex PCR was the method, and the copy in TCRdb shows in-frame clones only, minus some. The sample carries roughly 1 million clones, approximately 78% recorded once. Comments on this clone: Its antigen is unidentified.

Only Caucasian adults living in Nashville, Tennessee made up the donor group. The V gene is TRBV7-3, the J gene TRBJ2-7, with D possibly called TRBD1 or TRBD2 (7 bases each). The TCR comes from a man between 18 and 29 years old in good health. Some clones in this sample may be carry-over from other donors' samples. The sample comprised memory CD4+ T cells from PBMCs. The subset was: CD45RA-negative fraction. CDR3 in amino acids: CASSLGRDSSYEQYF. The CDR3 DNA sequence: TGTGCCAGCAGCTTAGGGAGGGACAGCTCCTACGAGCAGTACTTC. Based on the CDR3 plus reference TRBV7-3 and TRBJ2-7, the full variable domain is GAGVSQTPSNKVTEKGKYVELRCDPISGHTALYWYRQSLGQGPEFLIYFQGTGAADDSGLPNDRFFAVRPEGSVSTLKIQRTERGDSAVYLCASSLGRDSSYEQYFGPGTRLTVT.